The clone carrying this T cell receptor (beta chain) was seen more than once but under ten times. These data originate in a study of blood T cell repertoires in COVID-19. The CDR3 has 12 residues. Trimming took 7 bases from V and 6 from J, leaving 12 bases between them. CDR1 and CDR2 (germline): MDHEN, SYDVKM. Generated by immunoSEQ multiplex PCR, the TCRdb table keeps only in-frame clones and is missing some. The top ten clones hold 2.3% of a sample with hundreds of thousands of clones, 80% to 90% of them seen once. The source is a woman aged 55-69 years with COVID-19, enrolled during active disease. The chain employs TRBV28 and TRBJ1-2, with D perhaps matching TRBD1 (6 bases). Sequenced material: peripheral blood. CDR3: CASTQRTDGYTF. The CDR3 coding sequence is TGTGCCAGCACCCAGAGGACAGATGGCTACACCTTC.